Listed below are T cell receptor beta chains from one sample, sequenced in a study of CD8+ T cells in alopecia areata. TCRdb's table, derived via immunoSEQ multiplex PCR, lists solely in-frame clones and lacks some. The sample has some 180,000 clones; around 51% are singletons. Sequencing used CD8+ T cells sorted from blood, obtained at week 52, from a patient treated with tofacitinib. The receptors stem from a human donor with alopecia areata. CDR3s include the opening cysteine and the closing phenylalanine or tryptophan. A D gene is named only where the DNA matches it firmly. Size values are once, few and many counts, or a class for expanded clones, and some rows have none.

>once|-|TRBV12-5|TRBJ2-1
TGTGCTAGTGGCCCCGTTAGTGAGCAGTTCTTC
CASGPVSEQFF
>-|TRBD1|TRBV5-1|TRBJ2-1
TGCGCCAGCAGCCACAGGACAGGACACCCCAATGAGCAGTTCTTC
CASSHRTGHPNEQFF
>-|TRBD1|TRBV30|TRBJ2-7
TGTGCCTGGAGTCCGGGACAGACCTACGAGCAGTACTTC
CAWSPGQTYEQYF
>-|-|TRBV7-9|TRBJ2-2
TGTGCCAGCAGCTTAACGGAGAACACCGGGGAGCTGTTTTTT
CASSLTENTGELFF
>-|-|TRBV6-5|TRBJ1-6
TGTGCCAGCAGTTACAGGATTAGGGATAATTCACCCCTCCACTTT
CASSYRIRDNSPLHF
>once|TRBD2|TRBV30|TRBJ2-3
TGTGCCTGGAGCCTACTAGCGGGGGGTTCAGATACGCAGTATTTT
CAWSLLAGGSDTQYF
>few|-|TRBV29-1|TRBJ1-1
TGCAGCGTCGTAAACACTGAAGCTTTCTTT
CSVVNTEAFF
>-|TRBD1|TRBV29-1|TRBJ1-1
TGCAGCGTTGCTGACAGGGTGAACACTGAAGCTTTCTTT
CSVADRVNTEAFF
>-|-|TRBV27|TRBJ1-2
TGTGCCAGCAGCTCCTTGGGGGGGATCTATGGCTACACCTTC
CASSSLGGIYGYTF
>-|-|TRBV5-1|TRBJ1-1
TGCGCCAGCAGGCCAACCGGGACCCCAGAAGCTTTCTTT
CASRPTGTPEAFF
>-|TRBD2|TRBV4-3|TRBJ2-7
TGCGCCAGCAGCCAGGACACTAGCCGGGGGGCCTACGAGCAGTACTTC
CASSQDTSRGAYEQYF
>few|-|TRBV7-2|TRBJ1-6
TGTGCCAGCAGCTTAGCCGGGACCCGGGGCCGGGGATCACCCCTCCACTTT
CASSLAGTRGRGSPLHF
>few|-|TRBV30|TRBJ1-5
TGTGCCTGGAGTGAGCTTGTTTGGCAGGGAGGTAATCAGCCCCAGCATTTT
CAWSELVWQGGNQPQHF
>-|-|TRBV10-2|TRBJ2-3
TGCGCCAGCAGGACGACTGTCACAGATACGCAGTATTTT
CASRTTVTDTQYF
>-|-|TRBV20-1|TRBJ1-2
TGCAGTGCTGGCAGGGAATATGGCTACACCTTC
CSAGREYGYTF
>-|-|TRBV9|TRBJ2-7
TGTGCCAGCAGCGTATCGACGAGCTCCTACGAGCAGTACTTC
CASSVSTSSYEQYF
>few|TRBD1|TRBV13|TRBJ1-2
TGTGCCAGCAGCTTAGGCCAGGGGGACGGCTACACCTTC
CASSLGQGDGYTF
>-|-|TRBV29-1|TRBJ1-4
TGCAGCGTTGTCGGACACCCGGCTAATGAAAAACTGTTTTTT
CSVVGHPANEKLFF
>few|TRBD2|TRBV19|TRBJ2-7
TGTGCCAGTAGCGAAGCGGGGGGATCCTACGAGCAGTACTTC
CASSEAGGSYEQYF
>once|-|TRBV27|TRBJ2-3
TGTGCCAGCAGTTTAAGTAACTTGAGAGATACGCAGTATTTT
CASSLSNLRDTQYF
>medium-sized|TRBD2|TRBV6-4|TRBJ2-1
TGTGCCAGCAGTGACTCTAGCGGGGGGGCCAATGAGCAGTTCTTC
CASSDSSGGANEQFF
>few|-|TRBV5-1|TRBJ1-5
TGCGCCAGCAGCTTGCGGGGAGGCGGCAATCAGCCCCAGCATTTT
CASSLRGGGNQPQHF
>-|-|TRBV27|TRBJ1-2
TGTGCCAGCAGTTTGGGCAGGCGGAGCTATGGCTACACCTTC
CASSLGRRSYGYTF
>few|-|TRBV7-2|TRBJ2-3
TGTGCCAGCAGCTTAAATTTACTCACAGATACGCAGTATTTT
CASSLNLLTDTQYF
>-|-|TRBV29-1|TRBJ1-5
TGCAGCGTTGAAGGGCCGGAGCCCCAGCATTTT
CSVEGPEPQHF
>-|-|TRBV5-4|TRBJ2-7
TGTGCCAGCAGCTGGTGGGGCAAAGGAGTCTACGAGCAGTACTTC
CASSWWGKGVYEQYF
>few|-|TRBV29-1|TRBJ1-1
TGCAGCGATCTTAGGGAATCATACACTGAAGCTTTCTTT
CSDLRESYTEAFF
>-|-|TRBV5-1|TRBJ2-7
TGCGCCAGCAGCTTGGAGGGGCGCTACGAGCAGTACTTC
CASSLEGRYEQYF
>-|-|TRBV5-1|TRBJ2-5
TGCGCCAGCAGCTTGGAGGGGGGGATTGGAGAGACCCAGTACTTC
CASSLEGGIGETQYF
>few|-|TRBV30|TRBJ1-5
TGTGCCTGGAGGAAAAAGGGATCCAGCAATCAGCCCCAGCATTTT
CAWRKKGSSNQPQHF
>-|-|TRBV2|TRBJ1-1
TGTGCCAGCTCTGGGGGGAACACTGAAGCTTTCTTT
CASSGGNTEAFF
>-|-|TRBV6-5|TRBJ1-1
TGTGCCAGCAGTTACTCGACCACAGGGTTCACTGAAGCTTTCTTT
CASSYSTTGFTEAFF
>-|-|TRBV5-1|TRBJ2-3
TGCGCCAGCAGCTTCAGCTCCGGGACATCGCTTAGCACAGATACGCAGTATTTT
CASSFSSGTSLSTDTQYF
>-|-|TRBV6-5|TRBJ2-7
TGTGCCAGCAGCTCGACAGGCCTCTCCTACGAGCAGTACTTC
CASSSTGLSYEQYF
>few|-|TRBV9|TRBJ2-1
TGTGCCAGCAGCGTAGTAGCCAGCGGTTCTCACGTTGAGCAGTTCTTC
CASSVVASGSHVEQFF
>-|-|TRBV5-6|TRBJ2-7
TGTGCCAGCAGCCCAGACAGCTACGAGCAGTACTTC
CASSPDSYEQYF
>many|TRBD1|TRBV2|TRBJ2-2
TGTGCCAGCAGGGACAGGGGGAGATTGAACACCGGGGAGCTGTTTTTT
CASRDRGRLNTGELFF
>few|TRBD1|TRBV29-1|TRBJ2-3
TGCAGCGTCGTAGACAGGGCTGAAGATACGCAGTATTTT
CSVVDRAEDTQYF
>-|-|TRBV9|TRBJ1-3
TGTGCCAGCAGCCCTCCGAGGACCCTCGGAAACACCATATATTTT
CASSPPRTLGNTIYF
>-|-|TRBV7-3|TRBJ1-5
TGTGCCAGCAGCTTAACTGGGAATCAGCCCCAGCATTTT
CASSLTGNQPQHF
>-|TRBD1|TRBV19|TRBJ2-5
TGTGCCAGTAGTTGGGACAGCGAAGAGACCCAGTACTTC
CASSWDSEETQYF
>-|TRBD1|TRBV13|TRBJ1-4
TGTGCCAGCAGCTTAGCCAGGGGGAATGAAAAACTGTTTTTT
CASSLARGNEKLFF
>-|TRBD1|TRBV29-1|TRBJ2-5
TGCAGCGTCCTCCCCGGGACAGCGCTAAACCAAGAGACCCAGTACTTC
CSVLPGTALNQETQYF
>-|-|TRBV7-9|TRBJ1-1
TGTGCCAGCAGCTTAGATGGGTTGAACACTGAAGCTTTCTTT
CASSLDGLNTEAFF
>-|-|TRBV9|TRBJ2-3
TGTGCCAGCAGCCCCACGGAAGATACGCAGTATTTT
CASSPTEDTQYF